This TCR beta chain came from a study of radiotherapy plus CTLA-4 blockade in lung cancer. Study as a whole: The study recorded objective responses in roughly a sixth of patients and disease control in about 30%. Study results and limitations: Once radiotherapy plus ipilimumab had been given, TCR clones derived from tumor expanded in blood.

Repertoires were generated with immunoSEQ multiplex PCR, while TCRdb's copy carries only in-frame clones and drops some. The sample holds about 36,000 clones, roughly 72% seen once. Germline lookup yields CDR1 LNHDA and CDR2 SQIVND (reference sequence). V lost 10 bases to trimming and J lost 7 bases; unmatched junction nucleotides: 17. This CDR3 is 15 amino acids long. About this clone itself: Its antigen is still unknown.

People whose metastatic non-small-cell lung cancer was chemo-refractory got focal radiation along with CTLA-4 blockade by ipilimumab. The chain uses TRBV19 and TRBJ1-1; 8 bases line up with TRBD1. The sequencing used peripheral blood, collected from a patient treated with radiotherapy plus ipilimumab. The sequence derives from a human donor with non-small cell lung cancer who had stable disease on radiotherapy plus ipilimumab. CDR3 sequence (DNA): TGTGCCACCCAGAGTAGGGCAGGGGGCGCCGATGAAGCTTTCTTT. Its protein product is CATQSRAGGADEAFF.